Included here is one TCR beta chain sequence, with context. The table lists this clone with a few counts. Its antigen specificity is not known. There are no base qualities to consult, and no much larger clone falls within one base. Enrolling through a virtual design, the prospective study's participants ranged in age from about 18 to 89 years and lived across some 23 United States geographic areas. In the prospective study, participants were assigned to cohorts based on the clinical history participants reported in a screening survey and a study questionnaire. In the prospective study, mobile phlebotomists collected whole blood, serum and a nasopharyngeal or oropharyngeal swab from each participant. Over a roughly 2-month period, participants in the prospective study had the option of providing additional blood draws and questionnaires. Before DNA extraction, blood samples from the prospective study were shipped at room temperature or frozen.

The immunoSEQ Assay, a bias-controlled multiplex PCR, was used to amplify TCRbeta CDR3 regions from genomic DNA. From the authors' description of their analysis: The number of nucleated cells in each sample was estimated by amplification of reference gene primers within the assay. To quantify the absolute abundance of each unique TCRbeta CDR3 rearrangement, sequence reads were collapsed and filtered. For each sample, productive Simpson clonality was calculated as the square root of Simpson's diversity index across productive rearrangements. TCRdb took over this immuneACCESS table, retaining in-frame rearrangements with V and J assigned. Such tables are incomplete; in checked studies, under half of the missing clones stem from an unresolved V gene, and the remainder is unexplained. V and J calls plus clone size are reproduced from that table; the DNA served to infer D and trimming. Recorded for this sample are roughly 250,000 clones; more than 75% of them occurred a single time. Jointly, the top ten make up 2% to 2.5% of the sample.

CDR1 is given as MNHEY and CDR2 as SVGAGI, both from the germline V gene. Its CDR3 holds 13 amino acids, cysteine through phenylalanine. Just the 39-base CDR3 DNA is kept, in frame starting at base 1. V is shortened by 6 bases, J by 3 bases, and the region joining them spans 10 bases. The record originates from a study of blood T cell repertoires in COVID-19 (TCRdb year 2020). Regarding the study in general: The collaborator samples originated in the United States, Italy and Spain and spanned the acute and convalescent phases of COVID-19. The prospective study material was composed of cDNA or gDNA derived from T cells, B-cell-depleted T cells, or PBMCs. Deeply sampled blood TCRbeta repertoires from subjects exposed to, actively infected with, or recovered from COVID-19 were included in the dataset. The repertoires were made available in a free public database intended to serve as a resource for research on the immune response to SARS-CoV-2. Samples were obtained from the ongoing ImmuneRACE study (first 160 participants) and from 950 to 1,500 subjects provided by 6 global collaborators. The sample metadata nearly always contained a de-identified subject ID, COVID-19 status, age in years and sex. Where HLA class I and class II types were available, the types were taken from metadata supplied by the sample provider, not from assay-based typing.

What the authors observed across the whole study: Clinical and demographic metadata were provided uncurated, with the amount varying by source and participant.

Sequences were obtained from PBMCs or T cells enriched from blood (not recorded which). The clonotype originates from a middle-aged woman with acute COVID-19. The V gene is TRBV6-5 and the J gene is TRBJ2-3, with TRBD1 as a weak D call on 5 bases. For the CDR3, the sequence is CASSQGFTDTQYF. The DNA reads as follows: TGTGCCAGCAGCCAGGGTTTTACAGATACGCAGTATTTT.